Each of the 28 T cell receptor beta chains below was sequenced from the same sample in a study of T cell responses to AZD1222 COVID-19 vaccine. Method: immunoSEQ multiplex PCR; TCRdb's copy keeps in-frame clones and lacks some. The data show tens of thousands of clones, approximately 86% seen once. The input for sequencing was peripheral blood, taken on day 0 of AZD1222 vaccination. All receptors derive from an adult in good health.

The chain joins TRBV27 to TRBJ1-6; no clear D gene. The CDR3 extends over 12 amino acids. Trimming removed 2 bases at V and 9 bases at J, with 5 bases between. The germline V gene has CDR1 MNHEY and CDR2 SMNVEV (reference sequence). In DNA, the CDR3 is TGTGCCAGCAGTTTACTGGGTTCACCCCTCCACTTT. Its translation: CASSLLGSPLHF.

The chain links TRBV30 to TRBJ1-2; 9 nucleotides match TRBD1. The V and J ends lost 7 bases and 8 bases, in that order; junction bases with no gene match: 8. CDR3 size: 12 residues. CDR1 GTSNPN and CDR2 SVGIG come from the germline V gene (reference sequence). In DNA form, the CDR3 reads TGTGCCTCCGCGGGACAGGGTCAAGGCTACACCTTC. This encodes CASAGQGQGYTF.

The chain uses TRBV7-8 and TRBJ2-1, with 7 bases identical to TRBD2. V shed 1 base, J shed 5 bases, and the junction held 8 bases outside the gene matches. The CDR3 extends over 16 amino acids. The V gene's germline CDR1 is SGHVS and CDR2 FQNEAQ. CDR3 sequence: CASSLEAGRTHNEQFF. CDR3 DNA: TGTGCCAGCAGCTTAGAGGCCGGGAGGACCCACAATGAGCAGTTCTTC.

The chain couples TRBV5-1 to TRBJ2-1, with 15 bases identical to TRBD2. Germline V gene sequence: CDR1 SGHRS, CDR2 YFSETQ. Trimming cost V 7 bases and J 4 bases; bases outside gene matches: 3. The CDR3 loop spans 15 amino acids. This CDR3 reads CASLGLAGGYNEQFF. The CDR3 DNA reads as TGCGCCAGCTTGGGACTAGCGGGGGGTTACAATGAGCAGTTCTTC.

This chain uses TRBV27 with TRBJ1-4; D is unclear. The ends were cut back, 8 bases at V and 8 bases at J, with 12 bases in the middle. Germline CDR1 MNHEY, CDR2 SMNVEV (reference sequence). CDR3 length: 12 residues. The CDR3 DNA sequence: TGTGCCAGCGGACTCGGTAGCGAAAAACTGTTTTTT. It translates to CASGLGSEKLFF.

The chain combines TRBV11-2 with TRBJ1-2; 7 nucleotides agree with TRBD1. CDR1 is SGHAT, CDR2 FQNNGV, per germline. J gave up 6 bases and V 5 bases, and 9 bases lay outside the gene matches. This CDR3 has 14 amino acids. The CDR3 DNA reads TGTGCCAGCAGCGGGGGACAGCGAGACGATGGCTACACCTTC. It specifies CASSGGQRDDGYTF.

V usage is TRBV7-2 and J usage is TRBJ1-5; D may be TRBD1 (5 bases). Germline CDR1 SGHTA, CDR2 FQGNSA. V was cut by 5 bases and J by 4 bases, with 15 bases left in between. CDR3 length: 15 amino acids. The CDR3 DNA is TGTGCCAGCAGCCCAGGGATAGGACTTAATCAGCCCCAGCATTTT. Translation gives CASSPGIGLNQPQHF.

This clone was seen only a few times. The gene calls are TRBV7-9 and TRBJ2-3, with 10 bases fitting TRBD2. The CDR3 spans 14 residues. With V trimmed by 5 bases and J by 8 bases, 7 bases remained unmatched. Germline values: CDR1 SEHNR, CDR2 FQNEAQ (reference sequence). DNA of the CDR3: TGTGCCAGCAGCCCGAGCGGGGGGGGTGCTACGCAGTATTTT. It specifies CASSPSGGGATQYF.

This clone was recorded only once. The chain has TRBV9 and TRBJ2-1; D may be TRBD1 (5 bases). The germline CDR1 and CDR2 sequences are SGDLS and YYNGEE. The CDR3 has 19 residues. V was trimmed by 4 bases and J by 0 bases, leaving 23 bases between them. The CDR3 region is CASSFHTDIPASSYNEQFF. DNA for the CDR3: TGTGCCAGCAGCTTCCACACGGACATCCCGGCGAGCTCCTACAATGAGCAGTTCTTC.

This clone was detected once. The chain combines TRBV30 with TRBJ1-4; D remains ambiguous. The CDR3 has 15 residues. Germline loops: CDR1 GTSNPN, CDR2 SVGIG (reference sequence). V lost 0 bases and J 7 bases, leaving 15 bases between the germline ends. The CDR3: CAWSVQETTGEKLFF. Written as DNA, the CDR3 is TGTGCCTGGAGTGTACAAGAGACGACGGGTGAAAAACTGTTTTTT.

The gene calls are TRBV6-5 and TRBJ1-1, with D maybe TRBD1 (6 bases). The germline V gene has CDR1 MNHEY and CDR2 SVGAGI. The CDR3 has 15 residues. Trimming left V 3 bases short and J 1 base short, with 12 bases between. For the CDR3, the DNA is TGTGCCAGCAGTTATTTACGACAGGCGAACACTGAAGCTTTCTTT. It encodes CASSYLRQANTEAFF.

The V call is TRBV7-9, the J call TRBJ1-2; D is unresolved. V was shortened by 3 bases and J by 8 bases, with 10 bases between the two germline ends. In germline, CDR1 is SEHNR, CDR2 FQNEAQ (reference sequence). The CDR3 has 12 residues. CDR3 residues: CASSFPMGGYTF. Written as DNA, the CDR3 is TGTGCCAGCAGCTTCCCCATGGGGGGCTACACCTTC. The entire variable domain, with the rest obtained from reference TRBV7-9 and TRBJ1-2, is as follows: DTGVSQNPRHKITKRGQNVTFRCDPISEHNRLYWYRQTLGQGPEFLTYFQNEAQLEKSRLLSDRFSAERPKGSFSTLEIQRTEQGDSAMYLCASSFPMGGYTFGSGTRLTVV.

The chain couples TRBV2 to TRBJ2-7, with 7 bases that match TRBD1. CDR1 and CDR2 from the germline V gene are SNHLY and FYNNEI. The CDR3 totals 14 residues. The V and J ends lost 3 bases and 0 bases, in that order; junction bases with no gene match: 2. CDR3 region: CASSEQGVSYEQYF. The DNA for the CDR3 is TGTGCCAGCAGTGAGCAGGGGGTCTCCTACGAGCAGTACTTC.

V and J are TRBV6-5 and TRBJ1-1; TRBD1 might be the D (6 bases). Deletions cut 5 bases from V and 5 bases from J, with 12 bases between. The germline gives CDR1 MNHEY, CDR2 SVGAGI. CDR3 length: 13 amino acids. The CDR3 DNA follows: TGTGCCAGCAGTACCCGACAGGAGACTGAAGCTTTCTTT. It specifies CASSTRQETEAFF.

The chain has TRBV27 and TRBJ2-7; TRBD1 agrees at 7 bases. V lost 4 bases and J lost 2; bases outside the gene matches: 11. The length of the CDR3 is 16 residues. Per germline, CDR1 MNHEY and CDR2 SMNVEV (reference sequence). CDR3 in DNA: TGTGCCAGCAGTTCCCCCCGGACAGGATCAACCTACGAGCAGTACTTC. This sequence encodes CASSSPRTGSTYEQYF.

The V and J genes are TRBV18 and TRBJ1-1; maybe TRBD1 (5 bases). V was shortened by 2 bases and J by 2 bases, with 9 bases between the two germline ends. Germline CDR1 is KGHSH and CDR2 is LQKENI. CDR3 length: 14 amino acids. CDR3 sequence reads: CASSPGRGNTEAFF. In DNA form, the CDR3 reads TGTGCCAGCTCACCAGGGAGGGGAAACACTGAAGCTTTCTTT.

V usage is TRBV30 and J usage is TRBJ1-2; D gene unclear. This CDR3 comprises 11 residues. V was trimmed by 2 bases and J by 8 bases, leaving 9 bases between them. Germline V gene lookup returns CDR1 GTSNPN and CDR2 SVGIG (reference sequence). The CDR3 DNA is TGTGCCTGGAGTCAGACCAGAGGCTACACCTTC. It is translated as CAWSQTRGYTF.

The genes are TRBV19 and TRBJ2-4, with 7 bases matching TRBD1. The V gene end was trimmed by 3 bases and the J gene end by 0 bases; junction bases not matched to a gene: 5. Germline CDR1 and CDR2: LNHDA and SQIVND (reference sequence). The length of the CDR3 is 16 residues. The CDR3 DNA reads TGTGCCAGTAGTATTCACAGGGGCACAGCCAAAAACATTCAGTACTTC. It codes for CASSIHRGTAKNIQYF.

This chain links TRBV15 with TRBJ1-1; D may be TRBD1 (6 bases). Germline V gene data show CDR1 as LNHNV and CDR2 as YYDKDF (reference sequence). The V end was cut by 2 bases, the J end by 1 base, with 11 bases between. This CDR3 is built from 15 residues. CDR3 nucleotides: TGTGCCACCAGCAGACCCGCGACAGGGAACACTGAAGCTTTCTTT. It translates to CATSRPATGNTEAFF.

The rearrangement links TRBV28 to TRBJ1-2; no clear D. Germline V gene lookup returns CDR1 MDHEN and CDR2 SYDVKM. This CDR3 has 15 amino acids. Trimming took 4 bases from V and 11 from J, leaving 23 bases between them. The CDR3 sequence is CASSSEAWQEGFYTF. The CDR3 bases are TGTGCCAGCAGTTCGGAGGCCTGGCAAGAGGGCTTTTACACCTTC.

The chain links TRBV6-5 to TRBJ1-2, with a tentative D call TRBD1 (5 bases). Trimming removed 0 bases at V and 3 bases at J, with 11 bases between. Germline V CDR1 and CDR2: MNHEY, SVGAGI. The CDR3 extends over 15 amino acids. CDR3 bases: TGTGCCAGCAGTTACTCGGACAAACCTCACTATGGCTACACCTTC. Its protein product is CASSYSDKPHYGYTF.

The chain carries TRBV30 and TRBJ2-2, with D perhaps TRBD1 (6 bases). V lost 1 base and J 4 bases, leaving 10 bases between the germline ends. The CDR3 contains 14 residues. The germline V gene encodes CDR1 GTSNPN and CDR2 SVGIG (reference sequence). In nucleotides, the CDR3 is TGTGCCTGGAGTGAGACAGGACGCACCGGGGAGCTGTTTTTT. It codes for CAWSETGRTGELFF.

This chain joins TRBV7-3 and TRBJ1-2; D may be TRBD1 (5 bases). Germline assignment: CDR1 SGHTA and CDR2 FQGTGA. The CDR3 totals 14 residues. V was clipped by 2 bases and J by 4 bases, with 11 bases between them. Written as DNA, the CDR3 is TGTGCCAGCAGCTTATCCGGGACCTCCTATGGCTACACCTTC. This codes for CASSLSGTSYGYTF.

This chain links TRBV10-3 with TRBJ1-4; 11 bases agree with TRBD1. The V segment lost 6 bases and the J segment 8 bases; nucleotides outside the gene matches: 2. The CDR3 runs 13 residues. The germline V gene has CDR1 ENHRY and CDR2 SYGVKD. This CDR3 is CAIRDRGQEKLFF. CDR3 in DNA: TGTGCCATCAGGGACAGGGGGCAGGAAAAACTGTTTTTT.

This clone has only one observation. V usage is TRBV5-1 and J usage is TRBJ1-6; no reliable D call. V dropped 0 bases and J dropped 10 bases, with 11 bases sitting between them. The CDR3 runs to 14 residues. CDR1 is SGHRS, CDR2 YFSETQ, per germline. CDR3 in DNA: TGCGCCAGCAGCTTGGAGGGAGAACGGTCACCCCTCCACTTT. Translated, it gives CASSLEGERSPLHF.

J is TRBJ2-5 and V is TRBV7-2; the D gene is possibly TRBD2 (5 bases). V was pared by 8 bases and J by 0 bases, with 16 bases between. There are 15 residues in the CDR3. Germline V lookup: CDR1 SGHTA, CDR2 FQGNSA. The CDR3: CASGPETRNQETQYF. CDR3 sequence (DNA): TGTGCCAGCGGCCCTGAAACTAGGAACCAAGAGACCCAGTACTTC.

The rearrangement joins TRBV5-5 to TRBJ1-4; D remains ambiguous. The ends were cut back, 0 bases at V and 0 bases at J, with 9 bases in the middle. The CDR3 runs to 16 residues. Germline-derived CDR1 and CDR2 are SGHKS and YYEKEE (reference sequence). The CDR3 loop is CASSLAGRSTNEKLFF. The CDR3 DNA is TGTGCCAGCAGCTTGGCCGGACGGTCAACTAATGAAAAACTGTTTTTT. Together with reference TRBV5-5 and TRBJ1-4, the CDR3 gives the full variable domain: DAGVTQSPTHLIKTRGQQVTLRCSPISGHKSVSWYQQVLGQGPQFIFQYYEKEERGRGNFPDRFSARQFPNYSSELNVNALLLGDSALYLCASSLAGRSTNEKLFFGSGTQLSVL.

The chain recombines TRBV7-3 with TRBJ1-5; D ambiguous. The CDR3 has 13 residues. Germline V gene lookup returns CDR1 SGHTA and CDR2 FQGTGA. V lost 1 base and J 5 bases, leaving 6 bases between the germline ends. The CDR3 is CASSLMQDQPQHF. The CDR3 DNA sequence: TGTGCCAGCAGCTTAATGCAGGATCAGCCCCAGCATTTT.